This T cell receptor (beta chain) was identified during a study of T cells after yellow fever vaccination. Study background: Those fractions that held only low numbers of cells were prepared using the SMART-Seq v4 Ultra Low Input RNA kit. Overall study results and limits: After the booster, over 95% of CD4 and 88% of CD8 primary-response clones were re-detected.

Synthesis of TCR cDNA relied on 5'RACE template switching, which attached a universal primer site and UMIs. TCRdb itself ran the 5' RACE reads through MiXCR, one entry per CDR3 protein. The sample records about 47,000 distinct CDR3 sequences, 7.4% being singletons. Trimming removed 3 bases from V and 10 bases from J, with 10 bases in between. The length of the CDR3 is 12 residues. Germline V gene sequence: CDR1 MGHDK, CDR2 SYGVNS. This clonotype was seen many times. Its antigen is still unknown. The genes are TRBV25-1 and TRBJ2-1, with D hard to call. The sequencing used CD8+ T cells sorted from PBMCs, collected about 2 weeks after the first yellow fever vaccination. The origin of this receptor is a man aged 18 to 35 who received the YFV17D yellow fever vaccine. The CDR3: CASSDYGPEQFF. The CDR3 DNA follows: TGTGCCAGCAGTGACTACGGTCCGGAGCAGTTCTTC.